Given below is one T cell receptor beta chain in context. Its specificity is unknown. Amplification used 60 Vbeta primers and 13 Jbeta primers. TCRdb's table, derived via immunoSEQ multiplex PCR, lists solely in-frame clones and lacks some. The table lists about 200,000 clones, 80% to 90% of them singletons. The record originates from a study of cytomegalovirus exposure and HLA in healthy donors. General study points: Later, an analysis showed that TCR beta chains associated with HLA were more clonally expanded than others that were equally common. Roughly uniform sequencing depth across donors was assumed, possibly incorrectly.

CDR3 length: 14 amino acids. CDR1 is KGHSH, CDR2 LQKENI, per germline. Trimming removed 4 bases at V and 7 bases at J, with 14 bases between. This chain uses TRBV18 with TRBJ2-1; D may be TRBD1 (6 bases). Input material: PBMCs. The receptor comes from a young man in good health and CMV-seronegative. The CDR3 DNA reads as TGTGCCAGCTCACAAAGACCAGGGGTTAATGAGCAGTTCTTC. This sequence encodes CASSQRPGVNEQFF.